This TCR beta chain was sequenced in a study of tumor-infiltrating lymphocytes in localized non-small cell lung cancer (dated by TCRdb to the early 2020s). The study in broad terms: The cohort covered several histologies, both smokers and never-smokers, and patients whose samples were collected after neoadjuvant chemotherapy. In total, the ICON cohort was made up of around 140 surgical patients who had localized non-small cell lung cancer and whose tumors were resected. The same patients underwent several integrated assays, with TCR sequencing performed together with flow cytometry, multiplex immunofluorescence, RNA-seq, exome sequencing and proteomics. Each patient provided resected tumor tissue plus uninvolved lung tissue from the same patient, with the uninvolved lung tissue described as non-adjacent to the tumor. A total of 50 to 65 patients were included in the paired tumor versus uninvolved lung comparison of immunoSEQ T-cell fraction.

In regard to this clone: It lacks a known antigen. There are no base qualities to consult, and no much larger clone falls within one base.

Enrollment in ICON was initiated in the first half of 2016, and the last patient was enrolled in September 2018. Fresh tumor and matched uninvolved tissue for in-depth immune analyses, including TCR sequencing, were collected from a subcohort of 76 patients. No cell sorting was done, and TCR sequencing was instead run on DNA isolated from bulk tissue. From cysteine to phenylalanine, the CDR3 is 15 amino acids long. Here the CDR3 DNA is all that survives: 45 bases in frame from base 1. V is shortened by 4 bases, J by 1 base, and the region joining them spans 13 bases. CDR1 and CDR2 were assigned from the germline V gene as MGHRA and YSYEKL. Broad study findings and their caveats: In line with immunofluorescence CD3 counts, TCRbeta sequencing supported higher T cell infiltration in tumors compared with uninvolved lung tissue. No difference in TCR-derived T-cell fraction was observed between the flow cytometry-defined immunotypes IM1 (good prognosis) and IM2 (poor prognosis). Because different pieces of the same tissue were used for different assays, technical variation could not be separated from intratumor heterogeneity. Because assay coverage varied across patients depending on available tissue quantity, TCR sequencing was performed for only a subset of the cohort. No association of tumor T-cell fraction from TCR sequencing with recurrence-free survival was found (p = 0.61).

The T-cell fraction in tumor and uninvolved lung tissue was provided by TCR sequencing with the immunoSEQ assay. In the authors' own workflow: In the survival analysis, patients were divided into a high T-cell fraction group (upper tertile) and a low T-cell fraction group (lower two tertiles), and the two groups were compared using a log-rank test. A signed-rank test was used to test paired tumor versus uninvolved lung differences in T-cell fraction. TCRdb took over this immuneACCESS table, retaining in-frame rearrangements with V and J assigned. Such tables are incomplete; in checked studies, under half of the missing clones stem from an unresolved V gene, and the remainder is unexplained. The V and J calls and clone size were taken over from that table, and D and trimming were inferred from the DNA. This sample comprises 15,000 to 20,000 clones, roughly 73% of them detected only once. The top ten clonotypes cover around 4.1% of the sample.

The chain links TRBV4-1 with TRBJ1-1, and the D gene may be TRBD1, 6 bases matching. The material sequenced was lung tumor tissue. The receptor was derived from a human donor with non-small cell lung cancer. The CDR3 region reads CASSRGQTGNTEAFF. Here is the DNA: TGCGCCAGCAGCCGAGGACAGACGGGGAACACTGAAGCTTTCTTT.